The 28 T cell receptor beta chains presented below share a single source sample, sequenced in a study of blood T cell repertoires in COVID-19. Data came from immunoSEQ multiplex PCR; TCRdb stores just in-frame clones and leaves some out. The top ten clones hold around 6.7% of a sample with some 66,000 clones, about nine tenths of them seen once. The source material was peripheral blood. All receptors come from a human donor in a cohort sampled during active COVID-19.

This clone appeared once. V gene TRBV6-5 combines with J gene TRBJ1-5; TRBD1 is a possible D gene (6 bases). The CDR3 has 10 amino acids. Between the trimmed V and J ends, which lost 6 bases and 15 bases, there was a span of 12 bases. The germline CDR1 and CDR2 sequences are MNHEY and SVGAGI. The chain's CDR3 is CASRPGQWHF. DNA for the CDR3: TGTGCCAGCAGACCGGGACAATGGCATTTT.

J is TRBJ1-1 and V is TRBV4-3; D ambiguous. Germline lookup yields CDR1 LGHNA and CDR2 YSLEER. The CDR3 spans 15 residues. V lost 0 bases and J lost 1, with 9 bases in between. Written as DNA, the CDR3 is TGCGCCAGCAGCCAAGAGATCGAGGGGAACACTGAAGCTTTCTTT. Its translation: CASSQEIEGNTEAFF.

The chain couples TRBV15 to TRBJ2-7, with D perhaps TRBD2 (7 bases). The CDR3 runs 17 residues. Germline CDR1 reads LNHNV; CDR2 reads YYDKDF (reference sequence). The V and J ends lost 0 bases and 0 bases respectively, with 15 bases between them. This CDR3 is CATSRDWGGRDSYEQYF. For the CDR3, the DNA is TGTGCCACCAGCAGAGATTGGGGGGGCAGGGACTCCTACGAGCAGTACTTC.

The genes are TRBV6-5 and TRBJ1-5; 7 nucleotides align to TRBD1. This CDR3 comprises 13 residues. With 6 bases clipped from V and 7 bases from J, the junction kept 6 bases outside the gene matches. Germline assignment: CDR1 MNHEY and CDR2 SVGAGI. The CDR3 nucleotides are TGTGCCAGCAGGCCCGGGACAGAACAGCCCCAGCATTTT. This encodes CASRPGTEQPQHF.

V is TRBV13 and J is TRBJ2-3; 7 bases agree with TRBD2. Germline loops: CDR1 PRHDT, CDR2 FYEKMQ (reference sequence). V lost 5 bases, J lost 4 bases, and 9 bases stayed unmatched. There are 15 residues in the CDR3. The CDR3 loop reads CASSPRGGSSDTQYF. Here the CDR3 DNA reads TGTGCCAGCAGCCCAAGAGGCGGGAGCTCAGATACGCAGTATTTT.

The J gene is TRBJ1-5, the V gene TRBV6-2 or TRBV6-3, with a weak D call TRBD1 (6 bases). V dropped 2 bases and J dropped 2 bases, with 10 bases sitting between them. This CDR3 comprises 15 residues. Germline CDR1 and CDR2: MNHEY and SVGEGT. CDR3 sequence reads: CASSYGGAGNQPQHF. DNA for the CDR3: TGTGCCAGCAGTTACGGGGGGGCTGGCAATCAGCCCCAGCATTTT.

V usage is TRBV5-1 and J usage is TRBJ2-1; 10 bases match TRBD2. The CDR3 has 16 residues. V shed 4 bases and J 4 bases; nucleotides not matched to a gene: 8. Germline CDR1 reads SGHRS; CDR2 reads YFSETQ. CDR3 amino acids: CASSPGTSGEYNEQFF. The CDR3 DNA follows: TGCGCCAGCAGCCCGGGCACTAGCGGGGAATACAATGAGCAGTTCTTC.

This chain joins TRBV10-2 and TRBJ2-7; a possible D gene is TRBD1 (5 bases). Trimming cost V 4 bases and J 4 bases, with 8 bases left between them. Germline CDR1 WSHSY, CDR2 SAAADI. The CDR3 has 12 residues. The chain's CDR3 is CASSAAGYEQYF. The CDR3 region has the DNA TGCGCCAGCAGTGCAGCAGGGTACGAGCAGTACTTC.

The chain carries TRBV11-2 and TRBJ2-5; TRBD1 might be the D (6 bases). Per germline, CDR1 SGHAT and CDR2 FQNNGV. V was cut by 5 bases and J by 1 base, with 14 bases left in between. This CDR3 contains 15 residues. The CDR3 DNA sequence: TGTGCCAGCAGCCCCCGGGGACACTTCCAAGAGACCCAGTACTTC. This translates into CASSPRGHFQETQYF.

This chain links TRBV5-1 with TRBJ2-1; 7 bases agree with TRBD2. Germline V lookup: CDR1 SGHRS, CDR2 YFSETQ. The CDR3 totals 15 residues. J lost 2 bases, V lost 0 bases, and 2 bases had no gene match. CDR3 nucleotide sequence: TGCGCCAGCAGCTTGGGAGCGGGGACCTACAATGAGCAGTTCTTC. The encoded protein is CASSLGAGTYNEQFF.

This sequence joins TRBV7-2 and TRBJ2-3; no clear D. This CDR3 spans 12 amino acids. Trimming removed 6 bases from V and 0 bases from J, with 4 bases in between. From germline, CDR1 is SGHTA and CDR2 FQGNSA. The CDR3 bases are TGTGCCAGCAGTTCTAGCACAGATACGCAGTATTTT. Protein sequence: CASSSSTDTQYF.

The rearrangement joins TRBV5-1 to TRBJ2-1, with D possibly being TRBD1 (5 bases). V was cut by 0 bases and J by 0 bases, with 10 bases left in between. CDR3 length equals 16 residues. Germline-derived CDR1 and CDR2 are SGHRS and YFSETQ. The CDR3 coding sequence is TGCGCCAGCAGCTTGGACAGGAAAAGCTCCTACAATGAGCAGTTCTTC. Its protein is CASSLDRKSSYNEQFF.

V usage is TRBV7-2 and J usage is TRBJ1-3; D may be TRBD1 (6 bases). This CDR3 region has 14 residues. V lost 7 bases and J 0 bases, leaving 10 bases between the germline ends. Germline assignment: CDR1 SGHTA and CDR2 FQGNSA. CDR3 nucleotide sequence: TGTGCCAGCAAGGACAGCAACTCTGGAAACACCATATATTTT. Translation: CASKDSNSGNTIYF. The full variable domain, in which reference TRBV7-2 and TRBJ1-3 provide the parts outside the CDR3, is GAGVSQSPSNKVTEKGKDVELRCDPISGHTALYWYRQSLGQGLEFLIYFQGNSAPDKSGLPSDRFSAERTGGSVSTLTIQRTQQEDSAVYLCASKDSNSGNTIYFGEGSWLTVV.

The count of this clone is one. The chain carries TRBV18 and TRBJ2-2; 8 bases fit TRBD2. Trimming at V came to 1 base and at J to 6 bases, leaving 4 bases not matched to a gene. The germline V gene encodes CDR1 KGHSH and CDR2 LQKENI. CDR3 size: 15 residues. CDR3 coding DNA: TGTGCCAGCTCACCACAGAAGCGGGAGTCCGGGGAGCTGTTTTTT. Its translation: CASSPQKRESGELFF.

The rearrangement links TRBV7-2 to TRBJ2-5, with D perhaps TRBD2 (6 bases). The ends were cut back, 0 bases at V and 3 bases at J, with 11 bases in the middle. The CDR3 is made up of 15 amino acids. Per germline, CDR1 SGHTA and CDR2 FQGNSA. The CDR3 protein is CASSLAGAGKETQYF. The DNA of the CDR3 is TGTGCCAGCAGCTTAGCCGGCGCGGGGAAAGAGACCCAGTACTTC.

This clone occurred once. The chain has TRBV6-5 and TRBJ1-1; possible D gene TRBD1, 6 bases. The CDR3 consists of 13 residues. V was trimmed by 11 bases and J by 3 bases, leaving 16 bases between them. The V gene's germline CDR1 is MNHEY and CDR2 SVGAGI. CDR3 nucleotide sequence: TGTGCCTCCCAATGGGGGGGGCACACTGAAGCTTTCTTT. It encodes CASQWGGHTEAFF.

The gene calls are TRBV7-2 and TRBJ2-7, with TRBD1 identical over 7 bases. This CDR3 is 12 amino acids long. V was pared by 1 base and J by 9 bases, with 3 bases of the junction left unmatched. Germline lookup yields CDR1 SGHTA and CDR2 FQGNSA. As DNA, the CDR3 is TGTGCCAGCAGCTTAGGACAGGGTTGGCAGTACTTC. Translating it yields CASSLGQGWQYF.

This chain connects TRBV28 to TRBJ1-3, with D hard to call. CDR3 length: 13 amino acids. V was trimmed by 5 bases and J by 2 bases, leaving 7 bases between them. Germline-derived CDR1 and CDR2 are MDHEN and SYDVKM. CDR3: CASSRVPGNTIYF. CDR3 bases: TGTGCCAGCAGTCGGGTCCCTGGAAACACCATATATTTT.

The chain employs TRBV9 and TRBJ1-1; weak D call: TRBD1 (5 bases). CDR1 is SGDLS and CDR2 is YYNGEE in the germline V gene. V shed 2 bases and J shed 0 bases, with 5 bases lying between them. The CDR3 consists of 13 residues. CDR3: CASSVTVNTEAFF. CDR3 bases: TGTGCCAGCAGCGTGACAGTGAACACTGAAGCTTTCTTT.

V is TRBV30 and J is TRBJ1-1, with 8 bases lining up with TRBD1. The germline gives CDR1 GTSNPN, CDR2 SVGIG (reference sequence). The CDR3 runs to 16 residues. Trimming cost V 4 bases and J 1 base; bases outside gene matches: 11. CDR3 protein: CAWTSTQGVSNTEAFF. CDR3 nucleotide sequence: TGTGCCTGGACTTCGACACAGGGGGTCTCGAACACTGAAGCTTTCTTT.

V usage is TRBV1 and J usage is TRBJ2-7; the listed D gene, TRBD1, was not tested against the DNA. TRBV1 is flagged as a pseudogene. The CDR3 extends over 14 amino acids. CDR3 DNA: TGCACCAGCAGCCAGCGGGACAGGCCCTACGAGCAGTACTTC. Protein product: CTSSQRDRPYEQYF.

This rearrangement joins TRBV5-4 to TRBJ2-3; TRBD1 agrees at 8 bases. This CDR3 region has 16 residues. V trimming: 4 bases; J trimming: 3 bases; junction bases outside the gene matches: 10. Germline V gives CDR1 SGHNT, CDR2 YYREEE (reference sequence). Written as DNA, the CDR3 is TGTGCCAGCAGCCATAACCGGGACAGGTCAACAGATACGCAGTATTTT. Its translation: CASSHNRDRSTDTQYF.

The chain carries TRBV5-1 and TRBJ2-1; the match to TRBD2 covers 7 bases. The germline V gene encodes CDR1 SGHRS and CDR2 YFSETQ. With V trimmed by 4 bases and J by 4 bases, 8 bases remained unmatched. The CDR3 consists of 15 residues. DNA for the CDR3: TGCGCCAGCAGCCCTCCGGGACTACAATACAATGAGCAGTTCTTC. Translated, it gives CASSPPGLQYNEQFF.

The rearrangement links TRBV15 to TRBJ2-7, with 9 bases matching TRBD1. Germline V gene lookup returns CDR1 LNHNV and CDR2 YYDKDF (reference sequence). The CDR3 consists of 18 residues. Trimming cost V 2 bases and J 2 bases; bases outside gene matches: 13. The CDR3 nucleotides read TGTGCCACCAGCAGACCGGGACAGGGAGGAAGGCCGCCCTACGAGCAGTACTTC. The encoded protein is CATSRPGQGGRPPYEQYF.

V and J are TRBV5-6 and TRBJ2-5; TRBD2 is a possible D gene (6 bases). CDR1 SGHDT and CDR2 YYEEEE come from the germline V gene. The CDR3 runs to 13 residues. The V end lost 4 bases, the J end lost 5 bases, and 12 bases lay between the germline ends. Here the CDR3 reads CASSRLRGETQYF. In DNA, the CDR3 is TGTGCCAGCAGCCGACTCCGGGGGGAGACCCAGTACTTC.

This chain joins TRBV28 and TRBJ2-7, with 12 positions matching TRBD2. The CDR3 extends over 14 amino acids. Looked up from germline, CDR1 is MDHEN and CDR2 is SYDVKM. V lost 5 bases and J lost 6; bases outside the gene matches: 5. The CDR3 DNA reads TGTGCCAGCAGTATTCCGGGACTAGCGGGCGAGCAGTACTTC. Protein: CASSIPGLAGEQYF. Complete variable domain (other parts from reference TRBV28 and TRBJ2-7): DVKVTQSSRYLVKRTGEKVFLECVQDMDHENMFWYRQDPGLGLRLIYFSYDVKMKEKGDIPEGYSVSREKKERFSLILESASTNQTSMYLCASSIPGLAGEQYFGPGTRLTVT.

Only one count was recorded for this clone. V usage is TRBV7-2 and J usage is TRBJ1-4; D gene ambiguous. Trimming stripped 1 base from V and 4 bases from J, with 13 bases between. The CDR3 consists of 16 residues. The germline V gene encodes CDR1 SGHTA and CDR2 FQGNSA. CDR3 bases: TGTGCCAGCAGCTTAGGGAAGGACTACGTTAATGAAAAACTGTTTTTT. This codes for CASSLGKDYVNEKLFF.

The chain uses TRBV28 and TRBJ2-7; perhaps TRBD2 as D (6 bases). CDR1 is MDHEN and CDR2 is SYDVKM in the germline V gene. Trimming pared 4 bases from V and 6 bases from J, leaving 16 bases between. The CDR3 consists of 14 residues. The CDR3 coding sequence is TGTGCCAGCAGTTCCCCCAACAAGGAGGGCGAGCAGTACTTC. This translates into CASSSPNKEGEQYF.